This entry describes one TCR beta chain. As yet, its antigen is unknown. The sample holds other DNA sequences that translate to the same CDR3. These data originate in a study of cytomegalovirus exposure and HLA in healthy donors. Looking at the study overall: It was reported in a later analysis that the same platform had been used for the 120 validation repertoires as for the 550 to 750 first-cohort repertoires.

Here immunoSEQ multiplex PCR was the method, and the copy in TCRdb shows in-frame clones only, minus some. Of about 110,000 clones detected, approximately 91% appear once; the ten largest clones hold roughly 2.2%. The germline CDR1 and CDR2 sequences are SGDLS and YYNGEE. The V gene lost 3 bases and the J gene lost 2 bases, with 12 bases spanning the gap. This CDR3 is 14 amino acids long. Broader study findings: The study flagged roughly 160 TCR beta chains as cytomegalovirus-associated.

Sequencing was performed on PBMCs. The rearrangement links TRBV9 to TRBJ2-7; D perhaps matches TRBD1 (6 bases). The receptor was isolated from a woman aged 18-29 years in good health and CMV-seronegative. The CDR3 region has the DNA TGTGCCAGCAGCGCAACTGACAGGCCCTACGAGCAGTACTTC. Protein sequence: CASSATDRPYEQYF.